The source of this T cell receptor (beta chain) is a study of T cell responses to AZD1222 COVID-19 vaccine. Findings of the study overall: All repertoire sampling was performed exclusively after the peak T cell response. Two AZD1222 doses significantly raised spike-specific TCR breadth and depth over controls.

To note about this clone: What it binds is unknown.

CDR1 and CDR2 (germline): MNHEY, SVGAGI. The CDR3 is 15 amino acids. V was cut by 5 bases and J by 4 bases, with 17 bases left in between. Sequencing used immunoSEQ multiplex PCR; TCRdb keeps in-frame clones, though not all of them. In the table there are more than 140,000 clones, more than 70% of which are singletons. This TCR derives from an adult in good health. This chain connects TRBV6-5 to TRBJ1-1; D may be TRBD1 (5 bases). The sequencing used peripheral blood, collected on day 0 of MenACWY control vaccination. DNA for the CDR3: TGTGCCAGCAGTCTAGGGTGGGGGGAAGCCACTGAAGCTTTCTTT. It encodes CASSLGWGEATEAFF.